This entry describes one T cell receptor (beta chain). Per the original methods: By means of reference gene primer amplification, nucleated cell counts were estimated. Repertoires were generated with immunoSEQ multiplex PCR, while TCRdb's copy carries only in-frame clones and drops some. The D gene and trimming were derived from the DNA, and the V and J assignments and clone size from that table. The sample lists approximately 150,000 clones; approximately 80% were seen once. Germline CDR1 reads SGHAT; CDR2 reads FQNNGV. The CDR3 covers 14 residues. With 0 bases removed from V and 4 bases from J, the gap between germline ends came to 7 bases. The data belong to a study of blood T cell repertoires in COVID-19. For the study at large: Samples came from the United States, Italy and Spain, spanning acute and convalescent COVID-19. PBMCs, B-cell-depleted T cells, or T cells were the source of the cDNA or gDNA that made up the material.

Study members were between about 18 and 95 years old and lived in about two dozen US regions. Material: PBMCs or T cells enriched from blood (not recorded which). This clonotype was sampled from a man aged 40-50 years who had recovered from COVID-19. The chain combines TRBV11-2 with TRBJ1-3; D not resolved. CDR3 sequence: CASSLDGEGNTIYF. The CDR3 region has the DNA TGTGCCAGCAGCTTAGATGGGGAGGGAAACACCATATATTTT.